This passage covers 14 T cell receptor beta chains from one sample sequenced in a study of blood T cell repertoires in COVID-19. Only in-frame clones appear in the TCRdb table, and some are missing; sequencing was by immunoSEQ multiplex PCR. The table has 200,000 to 250,000 clones, approximately 80% seen once. Source material: peripheral blood. The receptors originated from an older man with acute or convalescent COVID-19.

The chain uses TRBV6-5 and TRBJ2-3, with 9 bases lining up with TRBD1. The germline V gene encodes CDR1 MNHEY and CDR2 SVGAGI. J lost 3 bases, V lost 4 bases, and 2 bases had no gene match. This CDR3 comprises 14 residues. The CDR3 region is CASSFGTGTDTQYF. The DNA of the CDR3 is TGTGCCAGCAGTTTCGGGACAGGGACAGATACGCAGTATTTT.

The chain recombines TRBV7-2 with TRBJ2-1; D is perhaps TRBD2 (6 bases). The V gene's germline CDR1 is SGHTA and CDR2 FQGNSA. This CDR3 comprises 15 residues. Between the trimmed V and J ends, which lost 3 bases and 6 bases, there was a span of 15 bases. As DNA, the CDR3 is TGTGCCAGCAGCTTCGGAGGGCCGCGGGCCAATGAGCAGTTCTTC. It specifies CASSFGGPRANEQFF.

In this sample, this clone turned up once. This chain uses TRBV5-8 with TRBJ1-2; D perhaps matches TRBD1 (5 bases). The CDR3 sequence is 13 residues long. Trimming cost V 2 bases and J 4 bases, with 9 bases left between them. Germline loops: CDR1 SGHTS, CDR2 YDEGEE. The CDR3 spells CASSFRAAYGYTF. DNA for the CDR3: TGTGCCAGCAGCTTCAGGGCCGCCTATGGCTACACCTTC.

This chain uses TRBV5-1 with TRBJ1-1, with 7 bases matching TRBD1. The V gene's germline CDR1 is SGHRS and CDR2 YFSETQ. The CDR3 contains 16 residues. The ends lost 4 bases at V and 0 bases at J; junction bases unmatched: 9. The CDR3: CASSTGQTIMNTEAFF. DNA for the CDR3: TGCGCCAGCAGCACGGGACAGACCATCATGAACACTGAAGCTTTCTTT.

The genes are TRBV2 and TRBJ2-7, with 7 bases matching TRBD1. With V trimmed by 10 bases and J by 2 bases, 11 bases remained unmatched. Germline V gene lookup returns CDR1 SNHLY and CDR2 FYNNEI. The CDR3 is 14 residues long. The chain's CDR3 is CAISRDRVTYEQYF. The CDR3 coding sequence is TGTGCCATAAGCCGGGACAGAGTTACCTACGAGCAGTACTTC.

The rearrangement uses TRBV6-6 and TRBJ2-5, with 7 bases identical to TRBD2. Trimming removed 5 bases from V and 4 bases from J; junction bases left unmatched: 4. Germline V gives CDR1 MNHNY, CDR2 SVGAGI (reference sequence). The CDR3 contains 13 residues. CDR3 nucleotides: TGTGCCAGCAGTGGGACTACAAGAGAGACCCAGTACTTC. Translation: CASSGTTRETQYF.

The genes are TRBV21-1 and TRBJ2-7; the table's D call, TRBD1, has no DNA check behind it. TRBV21-1 is reported as a pseudogene. CDR3 size: 15 residues. CDR3 sequence: CASSKGLQSSYEQYF. The DNA for the CDR3 is TGTGCCAGCAGCAAAGGATTACAGAGCTCCTACGAGCAGTACTTC.

The chain combines TRBV9 with TRBJ2-3; a possible D gene is TRBD2 (7 bases). Germline CDR1 is SGDLS and CDR2 is YYNGEE. This CDR3 comprises 17 residues. Trimming stripped 3 bases from V and 4 bases from J, with 21 bases between. The CDR3 protein is CASSATGRGAGADTQYF. The CDR3 nucleotides read TGTGCCAGCAGCGCCACCGGAAGGGGGGCGGGAGCAGATACGCAGTATTTT.

This clone has more than one count but fewer than ten. The chain has TRBV5-5 and TRBJ1-1, with TRBD1 matching over 7 bases. The ends lost 2 bases at V and 1 base at J; junction bases unmatched: 2. From germline, CDR1 is SGHKS and CDR2 YYEKEE (reference sequence). This CDR3 contains 14 residues. DNA of the CDR3: TGTGCCAGCAGCTTCGGGACAGCGAACACTGAAGCTTTCTTT. It specifies CASSFGTANTEAFF.

The chain uses TRBV27 and TRBJ2-7; TRBD1 matches 10 bases. The CDR3 covers 15 residues. Germline CDR1 is MNHEY and CDR2 is SMNVEV (reference sequence). The ends lost 10 bases at V and 6 bases at J; junction bases unmatched: 15. CDR3 DNA sequence: TGTGCCACCACACGCCCGGGACAGGGGATGAGCGAGCAGTACTTC. It encodes CATTRPGQGMSEQYF.

A single count supports this clone. The CDR3 coding sequence is TGTGCCAGCATCCCACAAGAGGGCTATGGCTACACCTTC. It specifies CASIPQEGYGYTF. The chain uses TRBV7-2 and TRBJ1-2; D ambiguous. The germline V gene has CDR1 SGHTA and CDR2 FQGNSA. V was clipped by 7 bases and J by 4 bases, with 13 bases between them. CDR3 length equals 13 residues.

The V and J genes are TRBV10-1 and TRBJ1-5; no firm D call. The V end was cut by 8 bases, the J end by 9 bases, with 29 bases between. This CDR3 comprises 17 residues. Germline V gene lookup returns CDR1 WNHNN and CDR2 SYGVQD (reference sequence). CDR3 nucleotides: TGCGCCAGCCAGCGGGAGGGAGGGCTAGATAAGGTTTCGCCCCAGCATTTT. Protein: CASQREGGLDKVSPQHF.

The chain is built from TRBV24-1 and TRBJ1-5, with 9 bases identical to TRBD1. J lost 6 bases, V lost 4 bases, and 9 bases had no gene match. The CDR3 contains 16 residues. CDR1 is KGHDR, CDR2 SFDVKD, per germline. CDR3 residues: CATSEEGTGILQPQHF. The DNA for the CDR3 is TGTGCCACCAGTGAAGAAGGGACAGGGATTCTTCAGCCCCAGCATTTT.

This rearrangement joins TRBV5-1 to TRBJ2-7; D is possibly TRBD1 (5 bases). Trimming cost V 4 bases and J 0 bases, with 14 bases left between them. CDR3 length: 15 amino acids. From germline, CDR1 is SGHRS and CDR2 YFSETQ. For the CDR3, the DNA is TGCGCCAGCAGCCGTCAGGACACCTCCTCCTACGAGCAGTACTTC. It translates to CASSRQDTSSYEQYF.